The 24 T cell receptor beta chains given below trace back to one sample, sequenced in a study of blood T cells in healthy people across ages. A J-beta primer mix and a sample-barcoded 5' primer were used in a second PCR of about 7 to 12 cycles. TCRdb independently ran MiXCR on the 5' RACE reads; one entry per CDR3 protein. The sample contains 1.5 million to 2 million distinct CDR3 sequences, about 32% of which appear only once. Sequenced input: blood. These receptors all stem from a woman aged 25 to 45 in good health.

This rearrangement joins TRBV9 to TRBJ2-4; D not certain. The V and J ends lost 5 bases and 0 bases respectively, with 15 bases between them. Germline CDR1 SGDLS, CDR2 YYNGEE. The CDR3 consists of 16 residues. DNA of the CDR3: TGTGCCAGCAGTTTGGTCCCGGTGGCAGCCAAAAACATTCAGTACTTC. This translates into CASSLVPVAAKNIQYF.

This clonotype showed up just a few times. The chain couples TRBV29-1 to TRBJ1-1; 7 bases are shared with TRBD1. V was pared by 6 bases and J by 3 bases, with 13 bases of the junction left unmatched. Germline CDR1 and CDR2: SQVTM and ANQGSEA. The CDR3 is 15 amino acids. The CDR3 protein is CSVLGQAPRDTEAFF. CDR3 DNA sequence: TGCAGCGTCCTAGGACAGGCCCCGAGGGACACTGAAGCTTTCTTT.

A few counts support this clonotype. This sequence joins TRBV9 and TRBJ2-1; 10 nucleotides align to TRBD2. The V gene's germline CDR1 is SGDLS and CDR2 YYNGEE. J gave up 2 bases and V 0 bases, and 8 bases lay outside the gene matches. This CDR3 is 18 amino acids long. CDR3 amino acids: CASSVAGVAGGTYNEQFF. The CDR3 DNA reads TGTGCCAGCAGCGTAGCTGGGGTAGCGGGGGGCACCTACAATGAGCAGTTCTTC.

The V call is TRBV2, the J call TRBJ1-2; TRBD1 aligns across 9 bases. V lost 6 bases, J lost 6 bases, and 8 bases stayed unmatched. The CDR3 loop spans 14 amino acids. Germline V gene lookup returns CDR1 SNHLY and CDR2 FYNNEI. The CDR3 loop is CASRGDRVTDGYTF. As DNA, the CDR3 is TGTGCCAGCAGAGGGGACAGGGTGACGGATGGCTACACCTTC.

Points on this clonotype: A read error may account for a junction end that differs from germline. The chain links TRBV12-3 or TRBV12-4 to TRBJ1-2; 8 bases align to TRBD1. This CDR3 contains 15 residues. CDR3 sequence reads: CVSSSRQGSRGGYTF. In DNA, the CDR3 is TGTGTCAGCAGTTCCCGACAGGGGTCACGTGGTGGCTACACCTTC.

This clonotype came up a few times. The chain carries TRBV7-9 and TRBJ1-2; a possible D gene is TRBD1 (5 bases). The germline V gene encodes CDR1 SEHNR and CDR2 FQNEAQ (reference sequence). The CDR3 loop spans 15 amino acids. V was trimmed by 1 base and J by 3 bases, leaving 12 bases between them. The CDR3 loop reads CASSLVTQGYYGYTF. As DNA, the CDR3 is TGTGCCAGCAGCTTAGTGACGCAGGGTTACTATGGCTACACCTTC.

The gene calls are TRBV5-6 and TRBJ2-1; the match to TRBD2 covers 11 bases. The CDR3 has 18 residues. The germline V gene encodes CDR1 SGHDT and CDR2 YYEEEE. J gave up 6 bases and V 1 base, and 12 bases lay outside the gene matches. The CDR3 DNA follows: TGTGCCAGCAGCTTGCGCACGACTACTAGCGGGAGTCGCAATGAGCAGTTCTTC. This sequence encodes CASSLRTTTSGSRNEQFF.

The chain links TRBV28 to TRBJ2-1; TRBD1 might be the D (5 bases). Germline CDR1 reads MDHEN; CDR2 reads SYDVKM. CDR3 length: 14 residues. Trimming removed 9 bases at V and 2 bases at J, with 14 bases between. The CDR3 nucleotides are TGTGCCAGTATGACAGCTCAAACCTACAATGAGCAGTTCTTC. It is translated as CASMTAQTYNEQFF.

The chain uses TRBV24-1 and TRBJ2-5, with TRBD2 matching 10 bases. CDR1 and CDR2 (germline): KGHDR, SFDVKD. The CDR3 is 13 amino acids. The trim removed 10 bases at V and 2 bases at J, leaving 3 bases unmatched. The CDR3 DNA reads TGTGCCACGAGGACTAGCGGTCAAGAGACCCAGTACTTC. Amino acids: CATRTSGQETQYF.

V usage is TRBV7-9 and J usage is TRBJ1-1; D ambiguous. Germline V gives CDR1 SEHNR, CDR2 FQNEAQ (reference sequence). V was trimmed by 3 bases and J by 4 bases, leaving 9 bases between them. The CDR3 is made up of 13 amino acids. Written as DNA, the CDR3 is TGTGCCAGCAGCTTCGGGAAAGGCACTGAAGCTTTCTTT. This sequence encodes CASSFGKGTEAFF.

This clonotype has only a few counts. The V and J genes are TRBV5-5 and TRBJ1-6; D is perhaps TRBD1 (5 bases). This CDR3 is 14 amino acids long. Trimming left V 1 base short and J 6 bases short, with 8 bases between. The germline V gene has CDR1 SGHKS and CDR2 YYEKEE (reference sequence). The CDR3 loop is CASSLYGANSPLHF. CDR3 DNA sequence: TGTGCCAGCAGCTTGTACGGGGCTAATTCACCCCTCCACTTT. Looking up the rest from reference TRBV5-5 and TRBJ1-6 gives the full variable domain: DAGVTQSPTHLIKTRGQQVTLRCSPISGHKSVSWYQQVLGQGPQFIFQYYEKEERGRGNFPDRFSARQFPNYSSELNVNALLLGDSALYLCASSLYGANSPLHFGNGTRLTVT.

This clonotype has ten or more counts. The chain has TRBV29-1 and TRBJ2-7; possibly TRBD1 or TRBD2 for D (5 bases each). Trimming pared 5 bases from V and 7 bases from J, leaving 18 bases between. Germline values: CDR1 SQVTM, CDR2 ANQGSEA. This CDR3 spans 13 amino acids. Here the CDR3 reads CSVQDNTWEEQYF. Here the CDR3 DNA reads TGCAGCGTTCAGGACAACACTTGGGAGGAGCAGTACTTC.

Concerning this clonotype: This may stem from a read error, because a much larger clone lies one nucleotide away. V gene TRBV5-1 combines with J gene TRBJ2-3, with TRBD2 matching 8 bases. The CDR3 has 13 amino acids. In germline, CDR1 is SGHRS, CDR2 YFSETQ. The CDR3 coding sequence is TGCGCCAACAGCTCGGAGCGGGAGGATACGCAGTATTTT. It yields the protein CANSSEREDTQYF. Full variable domain (outside the CDR3, taken from reference TRBV5-1 and TRBJ2-3): KAGVTQTPRYLIKTRGQQVTLSCSPISGHRSVSWYQQTPGQGLQFLFEYFSETQRNKGNFPGRFSGRQFSNSRSEMNVSTLELGDSALYLCANSSEREDTQYFGPGTRLTVL.

With regard to this clonotype: This sequence may be a read error, since a much larger clone differs from it by one base. This chain uses TRBV18 with TRBJ1-1; D remains unclear. CDR3 size: 13 residues. The V end lost 0 bases, the J end lost 4 bases, and 6 bases lay between the germline ends. Per germline, CDR1 KGHSH and CDR2 LQKENI. This chain's CDR3 is CASSPPMSTEAFF. CDR3 DNA sequence: TGTGCCAGCTCACCACCGATGAGCACTGAAGCTTTCTTT.

This clonotype occurred once. The V call is TRBV20-1, the J call TRBJ2-5; D perhaps matches TRBD2 (6 bases). V lost 6 bases to trimming and J lost 4 bases, with 9 bases between them. This CDR3 is built from 11 residues. Per germline, CDR1 DFQATT and CDR2 SNEGSKA (reference sequence). Written as DNA, the CDR3 is TGCAGTGCCGCGGAGGGAGAGACCCAGTACTTC. It yields the protein CSAAEGETQYF.

This clonotype was picked up one time. A junction boundary mismatches the germline segment, possibly from a read error. The CDR3 is CSASENLYSDQPQHF. As DNA, the CDR3 is TGCAGTGCTAGTGAGAACCTCTATAGCGATCAGCCCCAGCATTTT. V gene TRBV20-1 combines with J gene TRBJ1-5; no firm D call. CDR3 length: 15 residues. Germline values: CDR1 DFQATT, CDR2 SNEGSKA (reference sequence).

The chain has TRBV4-1 and TRBJ2-1, with D perhaps being TRBD1 or TRBD2 (5 bases each). Germline V CDR1 and CDR2: MGHRA, YSYEKL. Trimming took off 4 bases at V and 7 bases at J, with 8 bases between the two ends. The CDR3 loop spans 12 amino acids. The CDR3 bases are TGCGCCAGCAGCCGGGGGATAAATGAGCAGTTCTTC. Amino acids: CASSRGINEQFF.

This chain uses TRBV20-1 with TRBJ2-1, with TRBD1 as a possible D gene (5 bases). CDR3 length equals 14 residues. V gave up 1 base and J gave up 4 bases, with 11 bases separating them. Germline V gene sequence: CDR1 DFQATT, CDR2 SNEGSKA (reference sequence). DNA for the CDR3: TGCAGTGCTAGAGTTTCCAGGGCGTACAATGAGCAGTTCTTC. This codes for CSARVSRAYNEQFF.

This clonotype was detected only a few times. V is TRBV4-1 and J is TRBJ1-2, with D hard to call. The CDR3 sequence is 17 residues long. Germline-derived CDR1 and CDR2 are MGHRA and YSYEKL. With 1 base removed from V and 0 bases from J, the gap between germline ends came to 15 bases. As DNA, the CDR3 is TGCGCCAGCAGCCAAGGTCTAATAAGTGGGGCTAACTATGGCTACACCTTC. Translated, it gives CASSQGLISGANYGYTF.

The chain uses TRBV6-5 and TRBJ2-5; 12 positions match TRBD2. Gene TRBJ2-7 matches the end of the DNA better, so the J call may be wrong. CDR1 MNHEY and CDR2 SVGAGI come from the germline V gene. CDR3 length equals 14 residues. The CDR3 DNA reads as TGTGCCAGCAGTTATCTAGCGGGAGGGGACGAGCAGTACTTC. Its translation is CASSYLAGGDEQYF.

The chain is built from TRBV20-1 and TRBJ1-5; no clear D gene. The length of the CDR3 is 11 residues. From germline, CDR1 is DFQATT and CDR2 SNEGSKA (reference sequence). V lost 7 bases to trimming and J lost 11 bases, with 15 bases between them. CDR3 protein: CSGTDGGAQHF. The CDR3 DNA reads as TGCAGTGGGACCGACGGCGGGGCCCAGCATTTT.

The table lists this clonotype with a few counts. CDR3 DNA sequence: TGTGCCAGCAGCTTAGACGGACAGGGGACGGAGAATGAAAAACTGTTTTTT. This sequence encodes CASSLDGQGTENEKLFF. The genes are TRBV7-2 and TRBJ1-4; 9 nucleotides align to TRBD1. J was trimmed by 5 bases and V by 1 base; bases with no gene match: 8. Germline V gives CDR1 SGHTA, CDR2 FQGNSA. The CDR3 runs to 17 residues.

The chain uses TRBV12-3 or TRBV12-4 and TRBJ2-3; 10 bases align to TRBD2. This CDR3 contains 18 residues. With 4 bases clipped from V and 4 bases from J, the junction kept 14 bases outside the gene matches. Here the CDR3 reads CASSSPGLARDRADTQYF. DNA of the CDR3: TGTGCCAGCAGTTCACCGGGACTAGCGAGAGATAGGGCAGATACGCAGTATTTT.

In its sample, this clonotype was seen a few times. The genes are TRBV20-1 and TRBJ1-5; 8 nucleotides line up with TRBD1. The J segment lost 7 bases and the V segment lost 6 bases, leaving 14 bases of the junction unmatched. The CDR3 totals 15 residues. Germline CDR1 reads DFQATT; CDR2 reads SNEGSKA (reference sequence). Here the CDR3 DNA reads TGCAGTGCCTCCCGCCCAGGGGGCGCCGGACAGCCCCAGCATTTT. Its protein is CSASRPGGAGQPQHF.